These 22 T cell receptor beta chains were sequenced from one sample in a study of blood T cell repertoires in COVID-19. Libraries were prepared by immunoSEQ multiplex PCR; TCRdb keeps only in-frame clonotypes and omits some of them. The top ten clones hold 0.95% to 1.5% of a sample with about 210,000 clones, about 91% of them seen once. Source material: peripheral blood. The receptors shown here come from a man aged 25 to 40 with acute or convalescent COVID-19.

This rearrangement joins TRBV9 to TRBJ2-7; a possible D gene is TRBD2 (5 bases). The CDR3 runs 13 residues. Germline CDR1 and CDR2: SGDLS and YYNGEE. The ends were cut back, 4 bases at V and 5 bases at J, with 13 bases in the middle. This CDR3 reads CASSLSSGNEQYF. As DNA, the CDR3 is TGTGCCAGCAGCCTTTCCAGCGGAAACGAGCAGTACTTC.

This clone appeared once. The CDR3: CASRLDRVDGETQYF. CDR3 nucleotide sequence: TGTGCCAGCAGGCTAGACAGGGTAGACGGAGAGACCCAGTACTTC. V is TRBV5-5 and J is TRBJ2-5; 7 bases match TRBD1. The CDR3 contains 15 residues. Germline CDR1 reads SGHKS; CDR2 reads YYEKEE (reference sequence). Trimming took 5 bases from V and 4 from J; bases not matched to a gene: 11.

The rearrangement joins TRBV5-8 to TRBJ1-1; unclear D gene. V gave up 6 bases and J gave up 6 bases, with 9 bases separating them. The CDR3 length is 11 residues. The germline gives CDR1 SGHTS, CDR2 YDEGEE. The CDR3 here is CASNSGAEAFF. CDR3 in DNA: TGTGCCAGCAACTCCGGGGCTGAAGCTTTCTTT. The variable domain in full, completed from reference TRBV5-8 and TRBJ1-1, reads EAGVTQSPTHLIKTRGQQATLRCSPISGHTSVYWYQQALGLGLQFLLWYDEGEERNRGNFPPRFSGRQFPNYSSELNVNALELEDSALYLCASNSGAEAFFGQGTRLTVV.

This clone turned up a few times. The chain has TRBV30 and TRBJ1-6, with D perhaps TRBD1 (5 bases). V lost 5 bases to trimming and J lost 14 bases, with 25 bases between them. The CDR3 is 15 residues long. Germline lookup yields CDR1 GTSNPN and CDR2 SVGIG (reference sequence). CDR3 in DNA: TGTGCCTGGGGCTACGGACGGGGGACCAGTGGAGCCCTCCACTTT. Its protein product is CAWGYGRGTSGALHF.

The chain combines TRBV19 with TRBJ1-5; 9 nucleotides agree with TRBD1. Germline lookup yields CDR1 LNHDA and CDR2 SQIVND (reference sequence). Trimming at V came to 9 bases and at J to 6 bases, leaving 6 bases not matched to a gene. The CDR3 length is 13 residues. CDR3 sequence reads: CARRTGDGQPQHF. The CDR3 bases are TGTGCCAGAAGGACAGGGGACGGTCAGCCCCAGCATTTT.

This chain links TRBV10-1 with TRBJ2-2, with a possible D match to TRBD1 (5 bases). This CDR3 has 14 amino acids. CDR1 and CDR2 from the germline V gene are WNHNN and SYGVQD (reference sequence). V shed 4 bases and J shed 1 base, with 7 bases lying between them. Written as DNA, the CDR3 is TGCGCCAGCAGTGTAGACAGGAACACCGGGGAGCTGTTTTTT. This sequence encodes CASSVDRNTGELFF.

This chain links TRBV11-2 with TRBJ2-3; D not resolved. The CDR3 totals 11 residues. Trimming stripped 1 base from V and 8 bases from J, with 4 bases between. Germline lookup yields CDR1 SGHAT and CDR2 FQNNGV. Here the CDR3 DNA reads TGTGCCAGCAGCTTAGGAGTTACGCAGTATTTT. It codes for CASSLGVTQYF.

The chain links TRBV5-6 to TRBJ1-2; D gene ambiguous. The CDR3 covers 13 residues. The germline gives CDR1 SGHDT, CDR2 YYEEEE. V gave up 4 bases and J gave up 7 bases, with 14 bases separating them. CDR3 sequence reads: CASSIPGSGGYTF. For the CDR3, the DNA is TGTGCCAGCAGCATCCCGGGAAGCGGTGGCTACACCTTC.

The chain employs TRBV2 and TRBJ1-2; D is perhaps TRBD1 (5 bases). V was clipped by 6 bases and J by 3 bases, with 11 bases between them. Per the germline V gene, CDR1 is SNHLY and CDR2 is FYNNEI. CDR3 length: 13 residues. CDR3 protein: CASSRGTDYGYTF. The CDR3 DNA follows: TGTGCCAGCAGCCGCGGGACGGACTATGGCTACACCTTC.

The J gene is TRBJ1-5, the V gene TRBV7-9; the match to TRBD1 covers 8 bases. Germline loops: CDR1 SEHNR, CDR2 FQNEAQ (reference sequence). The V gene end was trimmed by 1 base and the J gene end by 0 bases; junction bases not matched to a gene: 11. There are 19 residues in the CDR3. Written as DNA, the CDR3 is TGTGCCAGCAGCTTAGGGGGGACAGGCCGGACTAATAGCAATCAGCCCCAGCATTTT. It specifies CASSLGGTGRTNSNQPQHF.

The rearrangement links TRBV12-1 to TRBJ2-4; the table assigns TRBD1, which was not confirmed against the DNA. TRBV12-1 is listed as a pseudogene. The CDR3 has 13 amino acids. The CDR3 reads CASSSTGDRDSYF. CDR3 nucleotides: TGTGCCAGCAGCTCCACGGGGGACAGGGATTCGTACTTC.

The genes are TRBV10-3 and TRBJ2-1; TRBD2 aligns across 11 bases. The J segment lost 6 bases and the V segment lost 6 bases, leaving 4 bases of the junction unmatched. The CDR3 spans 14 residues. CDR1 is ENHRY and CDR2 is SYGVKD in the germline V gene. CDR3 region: CAIRGTSGINEQFF. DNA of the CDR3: TGTGCCATCAGAGGGACTAGCGGAATCAATGAGCAGTTCTTC.

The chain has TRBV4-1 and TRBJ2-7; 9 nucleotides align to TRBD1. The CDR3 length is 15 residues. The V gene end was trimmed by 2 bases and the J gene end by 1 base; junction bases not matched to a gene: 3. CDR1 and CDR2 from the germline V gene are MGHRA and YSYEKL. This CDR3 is CASSQPGTGSYEQYF. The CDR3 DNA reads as TGCGCCAGCAGCCAACCCGGGACAGGGTCCTACGAGCAGTACTTC.

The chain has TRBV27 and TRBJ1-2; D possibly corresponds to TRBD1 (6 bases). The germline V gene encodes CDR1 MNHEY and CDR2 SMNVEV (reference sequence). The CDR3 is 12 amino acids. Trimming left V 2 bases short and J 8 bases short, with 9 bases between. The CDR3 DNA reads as TGTGCCAGCAGTTTAAAGGGGGTCGGCTACACCTTC. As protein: CASSLKGVGYTF.

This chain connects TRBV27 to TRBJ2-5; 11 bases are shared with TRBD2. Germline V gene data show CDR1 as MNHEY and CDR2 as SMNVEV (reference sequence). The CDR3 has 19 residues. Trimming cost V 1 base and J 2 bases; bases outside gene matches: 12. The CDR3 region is CASSLFYLAGGSLQETQYF. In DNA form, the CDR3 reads TGTGCCAGCAGTTTATTTTATCTAGCGGGGGGCAGCCTTCAAGAGACCCAGTACTTC.

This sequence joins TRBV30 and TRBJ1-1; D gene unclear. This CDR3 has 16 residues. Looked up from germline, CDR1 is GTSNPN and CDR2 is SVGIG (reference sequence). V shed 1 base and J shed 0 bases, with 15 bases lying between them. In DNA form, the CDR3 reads TGTGCCTGGAGTGGAGGGCAGGTGGGGATGAACACTGAAGCTTTCTTT. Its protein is CAWSGGQVGMNTEAFF.

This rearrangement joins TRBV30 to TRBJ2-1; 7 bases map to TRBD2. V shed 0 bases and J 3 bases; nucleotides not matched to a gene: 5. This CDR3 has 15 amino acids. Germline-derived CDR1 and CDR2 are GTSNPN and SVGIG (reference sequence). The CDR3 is CAWSVRGEYYNEQFF. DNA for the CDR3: TGTGCCTGGAGTGTTCGGGGGGAGTACTACAATGAGCAGTTCTTC. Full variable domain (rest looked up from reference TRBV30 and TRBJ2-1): SQTIHQWPATLVQPVGSPLSLECTVEGTSNPNLYWYRQAAGRGLQLLFYSVGIGQISSEVPQNLSASRPQDRQFILSSKKLLLSDSGFYLCAWSVRGEYYNEQFFGPGTRLTVL.

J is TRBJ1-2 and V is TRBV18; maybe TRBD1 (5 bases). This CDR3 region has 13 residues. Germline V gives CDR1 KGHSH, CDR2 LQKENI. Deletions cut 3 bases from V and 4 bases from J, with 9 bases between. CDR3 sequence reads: CASSPTDFYGYTF. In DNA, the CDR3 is TGTGCCAGCTCACCGACAGATTTCTATGGCTACACCTTC. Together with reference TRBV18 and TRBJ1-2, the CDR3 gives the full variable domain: NAGVMQNPRHLVRRRGQEARLRCSPMKGHSHVYWYRQLPEEGLKFMVYLQKENIIDESGMPKERFSAEFPKEGPSILRIQQVVRGDSAAYFCASSPTDFYGYTFGSGTRLTVV.

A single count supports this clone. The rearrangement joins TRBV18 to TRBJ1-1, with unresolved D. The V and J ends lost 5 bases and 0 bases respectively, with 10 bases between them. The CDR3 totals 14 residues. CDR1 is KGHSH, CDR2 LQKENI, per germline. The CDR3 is CASSAAFMNTEAFF. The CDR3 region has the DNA TGTGCCAGCTCAGCGGCCTTCATGAACACTGAAGCTTTCTTT.

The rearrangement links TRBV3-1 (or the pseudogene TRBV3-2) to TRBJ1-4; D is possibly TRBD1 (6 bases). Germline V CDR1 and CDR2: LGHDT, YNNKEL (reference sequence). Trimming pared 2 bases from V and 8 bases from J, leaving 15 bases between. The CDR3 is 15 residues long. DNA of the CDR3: TGTGCCAGCAGCCAACGGACAGTGAGGAGCGAAAAACTGTTTTTT. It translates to CASSQRTVRSEKLFF.

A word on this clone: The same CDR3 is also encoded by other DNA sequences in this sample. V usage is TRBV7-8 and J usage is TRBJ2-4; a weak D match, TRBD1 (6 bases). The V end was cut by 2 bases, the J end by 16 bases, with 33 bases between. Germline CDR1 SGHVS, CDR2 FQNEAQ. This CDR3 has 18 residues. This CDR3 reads CASSLITASVSGGGHYYF. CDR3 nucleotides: TGTGCCAGCAGCTTAATTACCGCGTCGGTATCCGGTGGGGGACACTACTACTTC.

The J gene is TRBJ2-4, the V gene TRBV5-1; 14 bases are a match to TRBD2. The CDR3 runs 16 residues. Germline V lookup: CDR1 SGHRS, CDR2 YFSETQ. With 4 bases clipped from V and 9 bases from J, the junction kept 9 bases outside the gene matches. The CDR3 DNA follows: TGCGCCAGCAGCGAGGGAGGGACTAGCGGGAGTTTCATTCAGTACTTC. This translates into CASSEGGTSGSFIQYF.